Sequencing of this T cell receptor (beta chain) was carried out in a study of T cells in Graves' hyperthyroidism and ophthalmopathy. The CDR3 has 17 amino acids. Germline values: CDR1 GTSNPN, CDR2 SVGIG (reference sequence). Trimming pared 2 bases from V and 0 bases from J, leaving 19 bases between. For ophthalmopathy patients, the Clinical Activity Score was at least 3 and the NOSPECS grade at least 4; duration was under 3 months. The CDR3 regions of TCR beta were amplified from RNA transcripts. Primed by the HTBI set, a first-round RT-PCR was run on the TCR CDR3. TCRdb ran MiXCR on the multiplex PCR reads and lists one entry per CDR3 protein. Counted here are about 610,000 distinct CDR3 sequences, about 15% occurring once; the ten biggest clones make up roughly 4.5%.

Source material: blood. The TCR was taken from a woman aged 40 to 49 with Graves' ophthalmopathy. The rearrangement links TRBV30 to TRBJ1-1; perhaps TRBD1 as D (6 bases). CDR3 in amino acids: CAWSSLGLGALNTEAFF. The DNA for the CDR3 is TGTGCCTGGAGTTCCCTGGGGTTGGGGGCCCTGAACACTGAAGCTTTCTTT.